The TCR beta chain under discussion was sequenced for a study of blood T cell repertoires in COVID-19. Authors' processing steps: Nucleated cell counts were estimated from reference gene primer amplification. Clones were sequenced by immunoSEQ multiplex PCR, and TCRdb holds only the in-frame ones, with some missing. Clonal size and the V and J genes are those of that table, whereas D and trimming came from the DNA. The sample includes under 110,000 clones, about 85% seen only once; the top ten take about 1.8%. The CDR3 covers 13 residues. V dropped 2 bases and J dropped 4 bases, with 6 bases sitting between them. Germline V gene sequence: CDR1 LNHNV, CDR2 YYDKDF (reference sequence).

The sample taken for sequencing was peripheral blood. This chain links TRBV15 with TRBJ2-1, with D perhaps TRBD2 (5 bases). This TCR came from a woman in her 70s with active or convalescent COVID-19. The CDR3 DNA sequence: TGTGCCACCAGCAGAACGGGGTACAATGAGCAGTTCTTC. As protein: CATSRTGYNEQFF.